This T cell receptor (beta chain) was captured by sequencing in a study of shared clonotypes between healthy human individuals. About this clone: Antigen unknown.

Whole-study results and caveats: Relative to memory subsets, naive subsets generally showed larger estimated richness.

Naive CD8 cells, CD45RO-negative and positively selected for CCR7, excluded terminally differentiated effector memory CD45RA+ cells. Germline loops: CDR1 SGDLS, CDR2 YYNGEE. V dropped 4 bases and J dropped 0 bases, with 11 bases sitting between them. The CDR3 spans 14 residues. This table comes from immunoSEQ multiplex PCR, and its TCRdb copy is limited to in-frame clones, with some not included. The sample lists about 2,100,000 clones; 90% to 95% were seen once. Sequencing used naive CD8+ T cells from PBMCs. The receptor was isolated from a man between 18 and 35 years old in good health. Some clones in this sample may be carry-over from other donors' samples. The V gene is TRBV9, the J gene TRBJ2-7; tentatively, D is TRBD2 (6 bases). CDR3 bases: TGTGCCAGCAGCATGGGGGGTTTCTCCTACGAGCAGTACTTC. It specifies CASSMGGFSYEQYF.